The next 19 T cell receptor beta chains were all read from a single sample in a study of OX40 agonist ivuxolimab in advanced cancers. Clones were sequenced by immunoSEQ multiplex PCR, and TCRdb holds only the in-frame ones, with some missing. The sample lists some 43,000 clones, roughly 86% occurring once. The sample here was CD4+ or CD8+ T cells sorted from blood, taken in a trial of the OX40 agonist ivuxolimab. The receptor set was obtained from an adult with an advanced solid tumor such as melanoma, head and neck, liver or kidney cancer.

The chain has TRBV5-1 and TRBJ1-2; 8 nucleotides align to TRBD1. J lost 3 bases, V lost 4 bases, and 5 bases had no gene match. This CDR3 comprises 14 residues. Germline V CDR1 and CDR2: SGHRS, YFSETQ. In DNA, the CDR3 is TGCGCCAGCAGCCCGACAGGGGTGGACTATGGCTACACCTTC. It translates to CASSPTGVDYGYTF.

The chain employs TRBV5-6 and TRBJ2-1; unclear D gene. Germline lookup yields CDR1 SGHDT and CDR2 YYEEEE. The V end lost 4 bases, the J end lost 2 bases, and 19 bases lay between the germline ends. CDR3 length: 17 amino acids. The CDR3 region is CASSRQHDPATYNEQFF. The CDR3, as DNA: TGTGCCAGCAGCCGGCAACACGACCCGGCAACCTACAATGAGCAGTTCTTC.

The CDR3 is CASSLGRGDGAKNIQYF. CDR3 DNA: TGTGCCAGCAGCTTAGGTCGGGGAGATGGTGCCAAAAACATTCAGTACTTC. V and J are TRBV7-8 and TRBJ2-4, with a possible D match to TRBD2 (5 bases). V was pared by 1 base and J by 1 base, with 14 bases between. CDR3 length equals 17 residues. Per the germline V gene, CDR1 is SGHVS and CDR2 is FQNEAQ.

V gene TRBV19 combines with J gene TRBJ1-2; 8 bases are shared with TRBD1. Germline assignment: CDR1 LNHDA and CDR2 SQIVND (reference sequence). This CDR3 comprises 14 residues. Trimming took 6 bases from V and 6 from J; bases not matched to a gene: 9. This CDR3 reads CASRHPDRAHGYTF. The CDR3 DNA is TGTGCCAGTAGGCACCCGGACAGGGCGCATGGCTACACCTTC.

This chain links TRBV11-2 with TRBJ2-7; TRBD1 matches 11 bases. The CDR3 length is 15 residues. Trimming cost V 5 bases and J 6 bases; bases outside gene matches: 9. Germline CDR1 reads SGHAT; CDR2 reads FQNNGV. CDR3 DNA: TGTGCCAGCAGCCCGGGGACAGGGGGTCTCTCCGAGCAGTACTTC. This gives the protein CASSPGTGGLSEQYF.

The V call is TRBV11-2, the J call TRBJ2-7; no clear D gene. Germline values: CDR1 SGHAT, CDR2 FQNNGV. Deletions cut 5 bases from V and 0 bases from J, with 11 bases between. CDR3 length: 14 amino acids. This chain's CDR3 is CASSLSPSSYEQYF. The CDR3 DNA reads TGTGCCAGCAGCCTTTCCCCAAGCTCCTACGAGCAGTACTTC.

The chain recombines TRBV5-1 with TRBJ1-1; 7 bases are shared with TRBD1. The germline V gene has CDR1 SGHRS and CDR2 YFSETQ. This CDR3 has 18 amino acids. J lost 1 base, V lost 4 bases, and 16 bases had no gene match. The CDR3 protein is CASSPSTGPGGRNTEAFF. DNA of the CDR3: TGCGCCAGCAGCCCCTCAACAGGGCCAGGGGGGCGGAACACTGAAGCTTTCTTT.

The rearrangement uses TRBV7-3 and TRBJ2-2, with D unclear. Trimming shortened V by 2 bases and J by 6 bases, and 7 bases separated the two germline ends. CDR3 size: 13 residues. Germline V gene data show CDR1 as SGHTA and CDR2 as FQGTGA. The DNA of the CDR3 is TGTGCCAGCAGCTTAGGAATCCCCGGGGAGCTGTTTTTT. This encodes CASSLGIPGELFF. Supplemented by reference TRBV7-3 and TRBJ2-2, the full variable domain reads GAGVSQTPSNKVTEKGKYVELRCDPISGHTALYWYRQSLGQGPEFLIYFQGTGAADDSGLPNDRFFAVRPEGSVSTLKIQRTERGDSAVYLCASSLGIPGELFFGEGSRLTVL.

The chain uses TRBV7-6 and TRBJ1-2; TRBD1 is a possible D gene (5 bases). The CDR3 has 12 residues. In germline, CDR1 is SGHVS, CDR2 FNYEAQ. Trimming pared 3 bases from V and 5 bases from J, leaving 7 bases between. This CDR3 reads CASSLEGYGYTF. The CDR3 region has the DNA TGTGCCAGCAGCTTGGAGGGGTATGGCTACACCTTC.

This chain links TRBV7-9 with TRBJ2-7; no clear D. The CDR3 is made up of 11 amino acids. Germline CDR1 is SEHNR and CDR2 is FQNEAQ (reference sequence). Trimming shortened V by 3 bases and J by 5 bases, and 5 bases separated the two germline ends. The CDR3 DNA is TGTGCCAGCAGCTTCGATAACGAGCAGTACTTC. As protein: CASSFDNEQYF.

V is TRBV5-4 and J is TRBJ1-4, with a weak D call TRBD1 (5 bases). With 4 bases removed from V and 7 bases from J, the gap between germline ends came to 14 bases. Germline CDR1 reads SGHNT; CDR2 reads YYREEE (reference sequence). The CDR3 contains 14 residues. The chain's CDR3 is CASSQGRGGEKLFF. The CDR3 DNA follows: TGTGCCAGCAGCCAAGGAAGGGGAGGTGAAAAACTGTTTTTT.

The chain combines TRBV5-4 with TRBJ2-5, with D perhaps matching TRBD1 (6 bases). The better agreement between TRBJ2-7 and the DNA end casts doubt on the J call. The CDR3 loop spans 14 amino acids. The germline gives CDR1 SGHNT, CDR2 YYREEE (reference sequence). For the CDR3, the DNA is TGTGCCAGCAGCCCCAGGGGAGACTCCTACGAGCAGTACTTC. Translated: CASSPRGDSYEQYF.

J is TRBJ1-1 and V is TRBV6-5; D remains ambiguous. The germline V gene has CDR1 MNHEY and CDR2 SVGAGI. Trimming took 2 bases from V and 3 from J, leaving 7 bases between them. The CDR3 runs 13 residues. Here the CDR3 reads CASSYGRYTEAFF. CDR3 coding DNA: TGTGCCAGCAGTTACGGGCGGTACACTGAAGCTTTCTTT.

The rearrangement joins TRBV6-1 to TRBJ1-3; a weak D match, TRBD1 (5 bases). This CDR3 is 14 amino acids long. CDR1 MNHNS and CDR2 SASEGT come from the germline V gene. V was shortened by 1 base and J by 7 bases, with 11 bases between the two germline ends. CDR3 protein: CASSEDRRYNTIYF. The CDR3 bases are TGTGCCAGCAGTGAAGACAGGAGATATAACACCATATATTTT.

The chain has TRBV25-1 and TRBJ1-6; maybe TRBD1 (5 bases). Between the trimmed V and J ends, which lost 8 bases and 8 bases, there was a span of 16 bases. The length of the CDR3 is 14 residues. CDR1 MGHDK and CDR2 SYGVNS come from the germline V gene. CDR3: CASARLGVYSPLHF. In DNA, the CDR3 is TGTGCCAGCGCCCGATTGGGGGTTTATTCACCCCTCCACTTT.

This chain uses TRBV7-2 with TRBJ2-3, with unresolved D. This CDR3 has 16 amino acids. Germline V gene data show CDR1 as SGHTA and CDR2 as FQGNSA. Trimming left V 4 bases short and J 1 base short, with 15 bases between. CDR3 region: CASSSTGPLRTDTQYF. The CDR3 nucleotides read TGTGCCAGCAGCTCCACCGGACCCCTTCGCACAGATACGCAGTATTTT.

The rearrangement links TRBV7-9 to TRBJ2-5; 10 nucleotides agree with TRBD2. Per the germline V gene, CDR1 is SEHNR and CDR2 is FQNEAQ (reference sequence). Trimming took 3 bases from V and 5 from J; bases not matched to a gene: 6. The CDR3 is made up of 15 amino acids. The CDR3 DNA sequence: TGTGCCAGCAGCTTTCAAGCGGGGGGGCCGGAGACCCAGTACTTC. Its translation is CASSFQAGGPETQYF.

This sequence joins TRBV7-8 and TRBJ2-5; D might be TRBD2 (5 bases). The CDR3 is made up of 14 amino acids. The germline gives CDR1 SGHVS, CDR2 FQNEAQ. V shed 1 base and J shed 7 bases, with 13 bases lying between them. CDR3 sequence: CASSLDVFSGTQYF. The CDR3 nucleotides are TGTGCCAGCAGCTTAGACGTCTTCAGCGGGACCCAGTACTTC. The full variable domain, in which reference TRBV7-8 and TRBJ2-5 provide the parts outside the CDR3, is GAGVSQSPRYKVAKRGQDVALRCDPISGHVSLFWYQQALGQGPEFLTYFQNEAQLDKSGLPSDRFFAERPEGSVSTLKIQRTQQEDSAVYLCASSLDVFSGTQYFGPGTRLLVL.

The chain carries TRBV9 and TRBJ2-2, with 16 bases lining up with TRBD2. The CDR3 has 16 residues. J lost 6 bases, V lost 4 bases, and 3 bases had no gene match. CDR1 and CDR2 (germline): SGDLS, YYNGEE. The CDR3 here is CASSFGTSGRAGELFF. The CDR3 DNA reads TGTGCCAGCAGCTTCGGGACTAGCGGGAGGGCCGGGGAGCTGTTTTTT.